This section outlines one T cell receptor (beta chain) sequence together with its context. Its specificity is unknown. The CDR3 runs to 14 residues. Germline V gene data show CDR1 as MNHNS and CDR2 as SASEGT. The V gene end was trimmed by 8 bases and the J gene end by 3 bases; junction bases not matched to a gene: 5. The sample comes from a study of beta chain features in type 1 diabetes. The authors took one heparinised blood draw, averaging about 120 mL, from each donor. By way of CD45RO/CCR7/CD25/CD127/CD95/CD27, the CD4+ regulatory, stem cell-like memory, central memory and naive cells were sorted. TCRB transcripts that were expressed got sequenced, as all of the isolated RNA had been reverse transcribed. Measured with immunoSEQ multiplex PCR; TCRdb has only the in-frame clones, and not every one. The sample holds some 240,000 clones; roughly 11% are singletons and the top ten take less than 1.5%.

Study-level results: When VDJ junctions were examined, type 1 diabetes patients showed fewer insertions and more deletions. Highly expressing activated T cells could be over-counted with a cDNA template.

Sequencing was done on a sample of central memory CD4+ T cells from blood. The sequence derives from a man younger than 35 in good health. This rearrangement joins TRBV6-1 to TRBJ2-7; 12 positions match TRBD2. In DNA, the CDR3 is TGTGCCAGCTTACTAGCGGGAGGCCGCTACGAGCAGTACTTC. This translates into CASLLAGGRYEQYF.